The rows below give T cell receptor beta chains drawn from one sample of a study of Ad26.COV2.S vaccination and SARS-CoV-2 variants. Some clones are missing from TCRdb's copy, which holds only in-frame ones; the method was immunoSEQ multiplex PCR. The sample lists about 350,000 clones, roughly 94% seen once, with roughly 3.9% in the top ten. Material: peripheral blood, obtained after recovery from COVID-19. Source of these receptors: a human donor who had recovered from COVID-19. Both conserved end residues are part of each CDR3.

J gene | V gene | CDR3 protein
TRBJ1-2 | TRBV5-4 | CASSTGQSRGDYGYTF
TRBJ1-5 | TRBV7-8 | CASSPFRVPQHF
TRBJ2-5 | TRBV5-4 | CASRGVSQETQYF
TRBJ2-1 | TRBV12-5 | CASGLALGIRRVNEQFF
TRBJ1-6 | TRBV3-1/TRBV3-2 | CASSQGQGGSPLHF
TRBJ2-2 | TRBV29-1 | CSVYGGTRNTGELFF
TRBJ2-3 | TRBV5-1 | CASTRDRGSRTDTQYF
TRBJ2-3 | TRBV15 | CASSPGSSTDTQYF
TRBJ2-7 | TRBV5-4 | CASSPRTEDSYEQYF
TRBJ2-3 | TRBV5-4 | CASSPGTGRTDTQYF
TRBJ1-1 | TRBV7-8 | CASSWEGQGIGEAFF
TRBJ1-1 | TRBV9 | CASGGWNTEAFF
TRBJ2-3 | TRBV29-1 | CSVDRGQRGKDTQYF
TRBJ2-5 | TRBV7-9 | CASSITSGGLQETQYF
TRBJ2-1 | TRBV10-2 | CASRGALGDNEQFF
TRBJ1-6 | TRBV6-5 | CASAYTSSYNSPLHF
TRBJ2-7 | TRBV5-4 | CASSRGTSGPVGQYF
TRBJ2-5 | TRBV7-2 | CASSSGGALKGETQYF
TRBJ2-7 | TRBV11-2 | CASSLIFRIEQYF
TRBJ1-1 | TRBV10-3 | CAISESFPGDTEAFF
TRBJ2-3 | TRBV2 | CASSGGGAGTDTQYF
TRBJ2-7 | TRBV10-2 | CASRKLAGGYEQYF
TRBJ2-3 | TRBV5-1 | CASSPLRPTDTQYF
TRBJ2-7 | TRBV12-3/TRBV12-4 | CASSLARSEQYF
TRBJ1-4 | TRBV6-5 | CASRRTGDREKLFF
TRBJ2-7 | TRBV30 | CAWSALQGRRPHEQYF